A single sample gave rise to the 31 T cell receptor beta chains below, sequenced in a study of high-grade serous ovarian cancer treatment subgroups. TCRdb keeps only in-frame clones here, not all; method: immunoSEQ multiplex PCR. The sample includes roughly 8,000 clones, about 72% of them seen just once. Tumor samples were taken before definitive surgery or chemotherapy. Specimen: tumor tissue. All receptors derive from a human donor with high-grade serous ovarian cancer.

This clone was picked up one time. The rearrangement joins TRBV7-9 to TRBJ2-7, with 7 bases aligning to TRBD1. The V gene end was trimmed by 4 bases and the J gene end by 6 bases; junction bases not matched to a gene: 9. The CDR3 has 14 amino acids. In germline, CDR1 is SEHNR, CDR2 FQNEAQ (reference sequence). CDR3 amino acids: CASSSRQGRAEQYF. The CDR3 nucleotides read TGTGCCAGCAGCTCGCGACAGGGCCGGGCCGAGCAGTACTTC.

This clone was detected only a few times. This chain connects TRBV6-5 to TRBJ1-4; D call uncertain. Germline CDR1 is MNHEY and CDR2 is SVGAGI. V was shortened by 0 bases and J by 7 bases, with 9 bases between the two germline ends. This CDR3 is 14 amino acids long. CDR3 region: CASSYSTIREKLFF. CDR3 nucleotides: TGTGCCAGCAGTTACTCAACTATTCGTGAAAAACTGTTTTTT.

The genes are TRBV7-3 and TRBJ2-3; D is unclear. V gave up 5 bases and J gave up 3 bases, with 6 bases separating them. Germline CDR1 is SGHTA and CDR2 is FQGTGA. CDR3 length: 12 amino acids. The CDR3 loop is CASSTGTDTQYF. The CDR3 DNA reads TGTGCCAGCAGCACCGGGACAGATACGCAGTATTTT.

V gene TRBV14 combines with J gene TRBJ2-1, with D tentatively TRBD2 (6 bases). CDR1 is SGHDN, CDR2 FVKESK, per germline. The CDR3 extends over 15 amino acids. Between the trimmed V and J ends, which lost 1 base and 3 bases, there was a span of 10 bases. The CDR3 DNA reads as TGTGCCAGCAGCCAAGGGGACTTCATCTACAATGAGCAGTTCTTC. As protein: CASSQGDFIYNEQFF.

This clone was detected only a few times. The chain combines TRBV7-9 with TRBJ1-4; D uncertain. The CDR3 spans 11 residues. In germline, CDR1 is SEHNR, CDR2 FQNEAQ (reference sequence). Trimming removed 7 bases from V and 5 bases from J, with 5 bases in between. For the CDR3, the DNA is TGTGCCAGCAAAAACAATGAAAAACTGTTTTTT. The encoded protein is CASKNNEKLFF.

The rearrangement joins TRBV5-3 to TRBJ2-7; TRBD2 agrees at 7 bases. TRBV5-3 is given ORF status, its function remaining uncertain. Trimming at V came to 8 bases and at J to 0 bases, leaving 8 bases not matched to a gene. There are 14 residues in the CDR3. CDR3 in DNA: TGTGCCAGCAGCCAGACTAGCAGCTCCTACGAGCAGTACTTC. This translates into CASSQTSSSYEQYF.

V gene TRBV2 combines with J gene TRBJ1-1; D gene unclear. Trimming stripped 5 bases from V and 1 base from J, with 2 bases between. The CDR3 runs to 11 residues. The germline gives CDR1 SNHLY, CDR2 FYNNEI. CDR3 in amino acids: CASSTNTEAFF. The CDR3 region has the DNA TGTGCCAGCAGTACGAACACTGAAGCTTTCTTT.

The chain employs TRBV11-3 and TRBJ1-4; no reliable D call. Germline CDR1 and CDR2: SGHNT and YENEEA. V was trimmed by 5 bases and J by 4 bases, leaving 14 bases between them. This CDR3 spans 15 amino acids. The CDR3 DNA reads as TGTGCCAGCAGCCGGGCGGGGAGGATTAATGAAAAACTGTTTTTT. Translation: CASSRAGRINEKLFF.

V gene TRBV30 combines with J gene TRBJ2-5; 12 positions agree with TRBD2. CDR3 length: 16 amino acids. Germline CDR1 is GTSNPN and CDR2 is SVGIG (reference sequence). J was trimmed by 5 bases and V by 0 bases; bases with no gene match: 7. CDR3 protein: CAWSVGLAGGWETQYF. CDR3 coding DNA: TGTGCCTGGAGTGTCGGGCTAGCGGGAGGGTGGGAGACCCAGTACTTC.

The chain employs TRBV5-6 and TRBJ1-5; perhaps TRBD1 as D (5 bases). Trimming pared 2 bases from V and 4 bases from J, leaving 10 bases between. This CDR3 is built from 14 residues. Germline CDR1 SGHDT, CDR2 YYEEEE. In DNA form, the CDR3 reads TGTGCCAGCAGCTTTTGGGGGGGGAATCAGCCCCAGCATTTT. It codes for CASSFWGGNQPQHF. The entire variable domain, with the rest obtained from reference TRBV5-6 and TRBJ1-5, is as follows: DAGVTQSPTHLIKTRGQQVTLRCSPKSGHDTVSWYQQALGQGPQFIFQYYEEEERQRGNFPDRFSGHQFPNYSSELNVNALLLGDSALYLCASSFWGGNQPQHFGDGTRLSIL.

For the CDR3, the DNA is TGTGCCATCAGTTCCTCCGGGACGGATGGATATTATGGCTACACCTTC. Translation: CAISSSGTDGYYGYTF. The chain employs TRBV10-3 and TRBJ1-2, with TRBD1 as a possible D gene (5 bases). Trimming shortened V by 5 bases and J by 5 bases, and 21 bases separated the two germline ends. CDR3 length: 16 amino acids. The germline gives CDR1 ENHRY, CDR2 SYGVKD.

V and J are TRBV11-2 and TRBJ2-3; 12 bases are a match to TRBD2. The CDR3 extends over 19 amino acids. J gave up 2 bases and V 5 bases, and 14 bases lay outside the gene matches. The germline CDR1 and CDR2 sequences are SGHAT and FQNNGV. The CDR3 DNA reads TGTGCCAGCAGCAAACCTAGCGGGAGGGCAGGTCGGAACACAGATACGCAGTATTTT. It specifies CASSKPSGRAGRNTDTQYF.

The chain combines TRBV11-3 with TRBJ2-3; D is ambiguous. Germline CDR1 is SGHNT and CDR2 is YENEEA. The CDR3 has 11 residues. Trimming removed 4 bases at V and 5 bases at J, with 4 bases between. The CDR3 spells CASSYRDTQYF. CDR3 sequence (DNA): TGTGCCAGCAGCTATAGAGATACGCAGTATTTT.

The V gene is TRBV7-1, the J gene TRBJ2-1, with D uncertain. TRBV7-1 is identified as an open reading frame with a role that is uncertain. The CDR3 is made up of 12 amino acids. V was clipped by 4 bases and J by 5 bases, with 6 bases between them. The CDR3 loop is CASSLGNNEQFF. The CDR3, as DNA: TGTGCCAGCAGCTTAGGGAACAATGAGCAGTTCTTC.

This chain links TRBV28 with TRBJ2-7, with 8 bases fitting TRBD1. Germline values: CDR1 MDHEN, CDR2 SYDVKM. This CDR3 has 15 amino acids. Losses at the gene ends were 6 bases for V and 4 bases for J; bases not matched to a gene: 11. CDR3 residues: CASRRDQGAGYEQYF. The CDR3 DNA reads TGTGCCAGCAGGAGAGACCAGGGGGCCGGGTACGAGCAGTACTTC.

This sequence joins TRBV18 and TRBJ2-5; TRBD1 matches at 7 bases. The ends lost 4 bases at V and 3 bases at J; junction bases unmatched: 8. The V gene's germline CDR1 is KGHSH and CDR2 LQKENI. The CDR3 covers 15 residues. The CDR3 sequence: CASSQTTGQKETQYF. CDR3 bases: TGTGCCAGCTCACAAACCACGGGACAGAAAGAGACCCAGTACTTC.

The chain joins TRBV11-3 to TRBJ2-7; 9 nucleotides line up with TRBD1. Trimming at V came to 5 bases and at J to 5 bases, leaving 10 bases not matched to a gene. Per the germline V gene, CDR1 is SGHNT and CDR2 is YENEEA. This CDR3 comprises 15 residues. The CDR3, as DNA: TGTGCCAGCAGCCCACAGGGGGCCTTAGGTGACGAGCAGTACTTC. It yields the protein CASSPQGALGDEQYF.

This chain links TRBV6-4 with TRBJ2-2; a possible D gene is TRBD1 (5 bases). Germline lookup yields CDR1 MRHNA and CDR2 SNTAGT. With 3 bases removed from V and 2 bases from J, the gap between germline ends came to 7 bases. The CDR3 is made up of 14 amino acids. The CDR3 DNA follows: TGTGCCAGCAGTGAAGGGGTCAACACCGGGGAGCTGTTTTTT. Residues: CASSEGVNTGELFF.

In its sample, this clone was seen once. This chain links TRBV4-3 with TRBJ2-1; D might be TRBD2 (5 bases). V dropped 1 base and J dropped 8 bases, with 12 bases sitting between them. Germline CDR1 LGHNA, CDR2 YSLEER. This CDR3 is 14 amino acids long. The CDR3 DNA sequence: TGCGCCAGCAGCCAAGGTACTAGATCCCATGAGCAGTTCTTC. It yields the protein CASSQGTRSHEQFF.

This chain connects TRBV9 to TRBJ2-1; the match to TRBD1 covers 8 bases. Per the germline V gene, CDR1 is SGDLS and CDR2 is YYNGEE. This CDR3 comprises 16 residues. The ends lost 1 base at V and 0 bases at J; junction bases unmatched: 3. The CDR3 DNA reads TGTGCCAGCAGCGTAAGGACAGGGAGCTCCTACAATGAGCAGTTCTTC. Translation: CASSVRTGSSYNEQFF.

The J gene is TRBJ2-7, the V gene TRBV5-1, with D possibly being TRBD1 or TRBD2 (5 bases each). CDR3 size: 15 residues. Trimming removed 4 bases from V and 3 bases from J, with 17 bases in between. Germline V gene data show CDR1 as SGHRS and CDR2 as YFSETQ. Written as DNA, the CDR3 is TGCGCCAGCAGCCTGGAGGCACAGGACTTCTACGAGCAGTACTTC. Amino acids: CASSLEAQDFYEQYF.

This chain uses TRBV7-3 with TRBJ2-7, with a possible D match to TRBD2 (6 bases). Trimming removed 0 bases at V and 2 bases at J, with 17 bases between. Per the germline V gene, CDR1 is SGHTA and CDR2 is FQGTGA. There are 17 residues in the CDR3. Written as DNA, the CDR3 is TGTGCCAGCAGCTTAACGGGAGGAGCGGACCCTACCTACGAGCAGTACTTC. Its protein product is CASSLTGGADPTYEQYF.

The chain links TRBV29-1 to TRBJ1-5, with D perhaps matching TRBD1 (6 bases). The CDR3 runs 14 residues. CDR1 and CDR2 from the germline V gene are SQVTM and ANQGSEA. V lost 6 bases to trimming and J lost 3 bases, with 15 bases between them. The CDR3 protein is CSVKTGPLNQPQHF. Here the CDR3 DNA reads TGCAGCGTGAAGACAGGTCCTCTCAATCAGCCCCAGCATTTT.

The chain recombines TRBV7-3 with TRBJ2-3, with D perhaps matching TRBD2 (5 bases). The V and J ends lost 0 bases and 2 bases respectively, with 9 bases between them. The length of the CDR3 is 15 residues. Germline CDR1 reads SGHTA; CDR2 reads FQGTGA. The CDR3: CASSLTSGATDTQYF. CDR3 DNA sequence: TGTGCCAGCAGCTTAACCAGCGGAGCCACAGATACGCAGTATTTT.

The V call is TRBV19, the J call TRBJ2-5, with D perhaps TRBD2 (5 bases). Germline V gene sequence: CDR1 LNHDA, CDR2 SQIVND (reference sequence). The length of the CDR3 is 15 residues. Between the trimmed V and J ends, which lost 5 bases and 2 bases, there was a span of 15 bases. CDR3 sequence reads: CASSLLRADQETQYF. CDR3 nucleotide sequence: TGTGCCAGTAGTCTCCTTCGAGCGGATCAAGAGACCCAGTACTTC.

Written as DNA, the CDR3 is TGTGCCAGCAGCCCCGGGGGTTTTAATGAAAAACTGTTTTTT. It encodes CASSPGGFNEKLFF. J is TRBJ1-4 and V is TRBV28; the D gene is possibly TRBD1 (5 bases). The CDR3 has 14 amino acids. The V end was cut by 6 bases, the J end by 4 bases, with 12 bases between. CDR1 is MDHEN, CDR2 SYDVKM, per germline.

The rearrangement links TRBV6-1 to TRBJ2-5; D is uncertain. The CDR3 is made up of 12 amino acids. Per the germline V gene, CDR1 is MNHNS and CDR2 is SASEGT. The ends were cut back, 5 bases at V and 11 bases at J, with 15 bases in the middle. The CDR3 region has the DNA TGTGCCAGCAGTTGGGTCGACGAAGAGCAGTACTTC. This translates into CASSWVDEEQYF.

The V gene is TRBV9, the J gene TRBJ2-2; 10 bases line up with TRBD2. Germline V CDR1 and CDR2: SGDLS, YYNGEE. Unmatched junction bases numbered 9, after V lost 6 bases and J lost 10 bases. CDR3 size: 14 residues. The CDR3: CASTLGLAGAELFF. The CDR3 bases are TGTGCCAGCACCCTGGGGCTAGCGGGGGCGGAGCTGTTTTTT.

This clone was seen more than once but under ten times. The CDR3 reads CASRRGREGGSYNEQFF. CDR3 DNA sequence: TGTGCCAGTAGGCGCGGGCGGGAGGGGGGCTCCTACAATGAGCAGTTCTTC. The chain is built from TRBV9 and TRBJ2-1; 9 bases line up with TRBD2. The CDR3 consists of 17 residues. Unmatched junction bases numbered 12, after V lost 8 bases and J lost 0 bases. CDR1 and CDR2 (germline): SGDLS, YYNGEE.

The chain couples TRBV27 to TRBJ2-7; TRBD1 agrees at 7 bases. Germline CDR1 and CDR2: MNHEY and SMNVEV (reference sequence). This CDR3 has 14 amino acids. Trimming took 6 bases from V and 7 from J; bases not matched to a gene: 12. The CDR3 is CASSPGQSGWEQYF. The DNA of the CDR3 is TGTGCCAGCAGCCCGGGACAGTCAGGCTGGGAGCAGTACTTC.

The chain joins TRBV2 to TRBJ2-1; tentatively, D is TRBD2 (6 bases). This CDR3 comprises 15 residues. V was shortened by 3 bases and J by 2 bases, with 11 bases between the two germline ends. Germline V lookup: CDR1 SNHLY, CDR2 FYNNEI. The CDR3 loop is CASSESRGAYNEQFF. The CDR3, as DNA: TGTGCCAGCAGTGAGTCGCGGGGAGCCTACAATGAGCAGTTCTTC.